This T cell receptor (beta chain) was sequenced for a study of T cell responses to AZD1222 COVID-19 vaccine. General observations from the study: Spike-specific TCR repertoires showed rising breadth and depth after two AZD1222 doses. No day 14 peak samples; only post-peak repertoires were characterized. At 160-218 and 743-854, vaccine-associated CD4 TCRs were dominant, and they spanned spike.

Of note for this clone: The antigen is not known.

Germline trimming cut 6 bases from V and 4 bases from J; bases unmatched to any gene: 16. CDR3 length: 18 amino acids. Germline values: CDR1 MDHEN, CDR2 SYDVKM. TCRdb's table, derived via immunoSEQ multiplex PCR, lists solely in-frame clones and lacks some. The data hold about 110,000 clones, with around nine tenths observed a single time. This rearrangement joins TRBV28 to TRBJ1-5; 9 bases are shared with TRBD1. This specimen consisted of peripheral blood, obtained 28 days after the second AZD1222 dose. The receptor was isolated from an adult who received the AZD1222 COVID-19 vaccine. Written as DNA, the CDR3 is TGTGCCAGCAGCCTGGGACAGGGAGGTTTTTTTGAGAATCAGCCCCAGCATTTT. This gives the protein CASSLGQGGFFENQPQHF.